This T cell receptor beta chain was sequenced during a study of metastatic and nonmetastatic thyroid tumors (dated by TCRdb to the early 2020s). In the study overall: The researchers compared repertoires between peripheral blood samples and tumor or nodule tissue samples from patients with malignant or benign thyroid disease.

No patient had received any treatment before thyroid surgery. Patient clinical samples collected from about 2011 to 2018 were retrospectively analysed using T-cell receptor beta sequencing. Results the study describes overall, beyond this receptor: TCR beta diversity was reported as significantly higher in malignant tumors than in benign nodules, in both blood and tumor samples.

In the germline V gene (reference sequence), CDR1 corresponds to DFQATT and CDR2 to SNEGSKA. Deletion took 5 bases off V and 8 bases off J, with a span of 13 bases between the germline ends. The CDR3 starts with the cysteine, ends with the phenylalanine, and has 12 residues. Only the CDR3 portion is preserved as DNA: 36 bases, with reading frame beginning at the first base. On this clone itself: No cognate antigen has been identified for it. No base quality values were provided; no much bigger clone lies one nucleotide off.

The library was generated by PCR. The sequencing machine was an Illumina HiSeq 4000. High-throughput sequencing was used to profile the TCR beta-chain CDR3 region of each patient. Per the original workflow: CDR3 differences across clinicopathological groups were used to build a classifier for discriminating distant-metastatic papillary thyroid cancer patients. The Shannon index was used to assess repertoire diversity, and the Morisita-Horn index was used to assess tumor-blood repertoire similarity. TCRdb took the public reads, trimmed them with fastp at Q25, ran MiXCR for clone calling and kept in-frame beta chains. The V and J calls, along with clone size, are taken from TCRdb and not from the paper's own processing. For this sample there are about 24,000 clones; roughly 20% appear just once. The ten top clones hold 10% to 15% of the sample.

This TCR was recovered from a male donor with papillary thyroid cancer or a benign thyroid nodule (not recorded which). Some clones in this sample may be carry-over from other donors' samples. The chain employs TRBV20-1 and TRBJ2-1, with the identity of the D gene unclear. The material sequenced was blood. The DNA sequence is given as TGCAGTGCTGGCCGGAGTCTAGATGAGCAGTTCTTC. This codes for CSAGRSLDEQFF.